The 29 T cell receptor beta chains presented below share a single source sample, sequenced in a study of T cell changes during pregnancy in multiple sclerosis (dated by TCRdb to the late 2010s). The library was made by the immunoSEQ multiplex PCR assay. In TCRdb, the immuneACCESS table is reduced to in-frame sequences with V and J assigned. These tables do not hold every clone; where another copy was compared, an unresolved V gene accounts for under half, and the others remain unexplained. The sample profile shows tens of thousands of clones; 80% to 95% of them were found once. The ten largest make up roughly 0.98% of the sample. The source was peripheral blood, collected after pregnancy. These TCRs come from a female donor with multiple sclerosis, enrolled in a pregnancy study.

The table lists this clone with a count of one. The rearrangement links TRBV9 to TRBJ2-3, with D uncertain. Germline assignment: CDR1 SGDLS and CDR2 YYNGEE. The CDR3 is 12 amino acids. V was clipped by 7 bases and J by 2 bases, with 8 bases between them. The CDR3 DNA follows: TGTGCCAGCGGTCTAGACACAGATACGCAGTATTTT. Translated: CASGLDTDTQYF.

The CDR3 is CASSPSGNGNEQYF. The CDR3 DNA reads as TGTGCCAGCAGCCCCTCGGGAAATGGTAACGAGCAGTACTTC. The chain is built from TRBV7-3 and TRBJ2-7; perhaps TRBD2 as D (5 bases). The CDR3 sequence is 14 residues long. V was shortened by 5 bases and J by 5 bases, with 16 bases between the two germline ends. Germline assignment: CDR1 SGHTA and CDR2 FQGTGA.

The V and J genes are TRBV4-2 and TRBJ1-4, with D possibly matching TRBD1 (6 bases). The CDR3 has 15 amino acids. CDR1 and CDR2 (germline): LGHNA, YNFKEQ. Between the trimmed V and J ends, which lost 0 bases and 6 bases, there was a span of 11 bases. CDR3 sequence reads: CASSQETGGDEKLFF. The CDR3 DNA follows: TGTGCCAGCAGCCAAGAAACGGGGGGCGATGAAAAACTGTTTTTT.

CDR3 DNA: TGTGCCAGTAGTATAGATTGGGGCACTCCTTATAGCAATCAGCCCCAGCATTTT. It codes for CASSIDWGTPYSNQPQHF. The chain combines TRBV19 with TRBJ1-5; possibly TRBD1 for D (5 bases). The CDR3 covers 18 residues. CDR1 and CDR2 (germline): LNHDA, SQIVND (reference sequence). The V and J ends lost 0 bases and 0 bases respectively, with 15 bases between them.

The chain is built from TRBV7-2 and TRBJ2-3, with 8 positions matching TRBD2. The CDR3 sequence is 15 residues long. The germline gives CDR1 SGHTA, CDR2 FQGNSA. Unmatched junction bases numbered 7, after V lost 4 bases and J lost 4 bases. The CDR3 DNA is TGTGCCAGCAGCTGGACCTCGGGGGGGCCAGATACGCAGTATTTT. It codes for CASSWTSGGPDTQYF.

The chain employs TRBV5-1 and TRBJ2-2; weak D call: TRBD2 (5 bases). CDR3 length: 15 residues. Germline V gives CDR1 SGHRS, CDR2 YFSETQ. V dropped 3 bases and J dropped 3 bases, with 12 bases sitting between them. Here the CDR3 DNA reads TGCGCCAGCAGCTCGCCTGAGGGTTACACCGGGGAGCTGTTTTTT. Translating it yields CASSSPEGYTGELFF. The full variable domain, with the rest looked up from reference TRBV5-1 and TRBJ2-2, is KAGVTQTPRYLIKTRGQQVTLSCSPISGHRSVSWYQQTPGQGLQFLFEYFSETQRNKGNFPGRFSGRQFSNSRSEMNVSTLELGDSALYLCASSSPEGYTGELFFGEGSRLTVL.

The chain employs TRBV7-2 and TRBJ2-7; maybe TRBD2 (5 bases). Trimming removed 2 bases at V and 0 bases at J, with 11 bases between. The CDR3 length is 15 residues. Germline V CDR1 and CDR2: SGHTA, FQGNSA. CDR3 amino acids: CASSLSSGPSYEQYF. CDR3 DNA: TGTGCCAGCAGCTTATCCAGCGGACCCTCCTACGAGCAGTACTTC.

The chain uses TRBV7-2 and TRBJ1-2, with a tentative D call TRBD1 (6 bases). The germline CDR1 and CDR2 sequences are SGHTA and FQGNSA. The CDR3 contains 13 residues. The V end was cut by 5 bases, the J end by 2 bases, with 9 bases between. The CDR3 DNA follows: TGTGCCAGCAGCCGTGACAGGAACTATGGCTACACCTTC. The encoded protein is CASSRDRNYGYTF.

V is TRBV9 and J is TRBJ2-5, with TRBD1 matching over 9 bases. J was trimmed by 5 bases and V by 0 bases; bases with no gene match: 5. The germline V gene has CDR1 SGDLS and CDR2 YYNGEE. The CDR3 extends over 15 amino acids. The CDR3 DNA follows: TGTGCCAGCAGCGTAGGGGACAGGGTAGCTGAGACCCAGTACTTC. Its translation is CASSVGDRVAETQYF.

The V gene is TRBV6-1, the J gene TRBJ1-4; a weak D match, TRBD1 (5 bases). CDR1 MNHNS and CDR2 SASEGT come from the germline V gene. The CDR3 is 13 residues long. Trimming stripped 11 bases from V and 4 bases from J, with 14 bases between. CDR3 nucleotide sequence: TGTGCCGGCTCACAGGCCATTAATGAAAAACTGTTTTTT. It is translated as CAGSQAINEKLFF.

This clone was recorded only once. This chain connects TRBV7-3 to TRBJ2-1, with D possibly TRBD1 on 6 matching bases. Trimming removed 6 bases at V and 2 bases at J, with 17 bases between. Germline assignment: CDR1 SGHTA and CDR2 FQGTGA. This CDR3 region has 16 residues. In DNA form, the CDR3 reads TGTGCCAGCAGGTCTGCAGGGGATAACACCTACAATGAGCAGTTCTTC. This encodes CASRSAGDNTYNEQFF.

The chain links TRBV7-2 to TRBJ2-2, with D perhaps matching TRBD1 (6 bases). V shed 4 bases and J shed 6 bases, with 12 bases lying between them. The CDR3 is made up of 14 amino acids. The germline V gene has CDR1 SGHTA and CDR2 FQGNSA. CDR3 protein: CASSSVRGSGELFF. CDR3 DNA: TGTGCCAGCAGCTCCGTCAGGGGTTCCGGGGAGCTGTTTTTT.

This clone has just a few counts. The V gene is TRBV30, the J gene TRBJ1-1; 9 nucleotides line up with TRBD1. The junction had 4 bases not matched to a gene; V was cut back by 2 bases and J by 3 bases. This CDR3 contains 14 residues. Germline CDR1 and CDR2: GTSNPN and SVGIG (reference sequence). CDR3 in amino acids: CAWSKGTGYTEAFF. CDR3 DNA: TGTGCCTGGAGTAAAGGGACAGGGTACACTGAAGCTTTCTTT.

This clone appeared once. The chain's CDR3 is CASSTLRTGPNPLSGANVLTF. Written as DNA, the CDR3 is TGTGCCAGTAGTACCCTTAGGACAGGCCCAAACCCTCTCTCTGGGGCCAACGTCCTGACTTTC. This chain joins TRBV19 and TRBJ2-6, with 7 bases matching TRBD1. The CDR3 consists of 21 residues. Germline loops: CDR1 LNHDA, CDR2 SQIVND (reference sequence). Germline trimming cut 4 bases from V and 0 bases from J; bases unmatched to any gene: 18.

The table lists this clone with a few counts. This chain links TRBV7-8 with TRBJ1-1; D gene ambiguous. The CDR3 sequence is 16 residues long. The ends were cut back, 2 bases at V and 1 base at J, with 14 bases in the middle. Germline V gene lookup returns CDR1 SGHVS and CDR2 FQNEAQ. This CDR3 is CASSLRDLSWNTEAFF. CDR3 coding DNA: TGTGCCAGCAGCTTAAGAGATTTGAGCTGGAACACTGAAGCTTTCTTT.

This rearrangement joins TRBV4-2 to TRBJ1-1, with D possibly TRBD1 on 5 matching bases. CDR3 length: 14 residues. CDR1 and CDR2 (germline): LGHNA, YNFKEQ. Trimming shortened V by 4 bases and J by 7 bases, and 16 bases separated the two germline ends. CDR3 bases: TGTGCCAGCAGCCTAGGGGACGGGGGGAATGAAGCTTTCTTT. It is translated as CASSLGDGGNEAFF.

The chain is built from TRBV6-4 and TRBJ2-1, with 11 bases lining up with TRBD2. CDR3 size: 14 residues. J was trimmed by 9 bases and V by 9 bases; bases with no gene match: 10. CDR1 is MRHNA and CDR2 is SNTAGT in the germline V gene. The CDR3 sequence is CASLPTSGGGEQFF. Written as DNA, the CDR3 is TGTGCCAGTCTTCCCACTAGCGGGGGAGGTGAGCAGTTCTTC.

The CDR3 loop is CASSPVPGEAFF. The CDR3 nucleotides are TGTGCCAGCTCACCAGTCCCGGGTGAAGCTTTCTTT. The chain carries TRBV18 and TRBJ1-1, with D uncertain. The V gene lost 2 bases and the J gene lost 7 bases, with 8 bases spanning the gap. CDR3 length: 12 residues. The germline V gene has CDR1 KGHSH and CDR2 LQKENI.

This chain uses TRBV4-3 with TRBJ1-2, with D possibly TRBD1 on 6 matching bases. With 0 bases removed from V and 4 bases from J, the gap between germline ends came to 18 bases. The CDR3 sequence is 17 residues long. In germline, CDR1 is LGHNA, CDR2 YSLEER. The CDR3 loop reads CASSQDRGGAQSYGYTF. Written as DNA, the CDR3 is TGCGCCAGCAGCCAAGATAGGGGGGGGGCGCAGTCCTATGGCTACACCTTC.

The chain uses TRBV29-1 and TRBJ1-4, with a possible D match to TRBD1 (6 bases). CDR3 length: 15 residues. Germline-derived CDR1 and CDR2 are SQVTM and ANQGSEA. The V gene lost 6 bases and the J gene lost 1 base, with 15 bases spanning the gap. CDR3 residues: CSVRTGSRTNEKLFF. CDR3 bases: TGCAGCGTAAGAACAGGGAGTAGAACTAATGAAAAACTGTTTTTT.

The V and J genes are TRBV19 and TRBJ1-2; no clear D. V shed 8 bases and J shed 1 base, with 14 bases lying between them. The germline gives CDR1 LNHDA, CDR2 SQIVND (reference sequence). This CDR3 has 14 residues. CDR3 in DNA: TGTGCCAGTCAAGCGGGGATTAATAACTATGGCTACACCTTC. Translated, it gives CASQAGINNYGYTF.

The genes are TRBV5-1 and TRBJ2-1, with TRBD2 matching over 16 bases. The CDR3 length is 18 residues. Germline V gene data show CDR1 as SGHRS and CDR2 as YFSETQ. V shed 0 bases and J 3 bases; nucleotides not matched to a gene: 3. The CDR3 protein is CASSLAGLAGGHYNEQFF. CDR3 coding DNA: TGCGCCAGCAGCTTGGCGGGACTAGCGGGGGGGCACTACAATGAGCAGTTCTTC.

V and J are TRBV9 and TRBJ2-7; D might be TRBD2 (5 bases). The CDR3 runs 14 residues. V shed 0 bases and J shed 0 bases, with 7 bases lying between them. Germline V gene lookup returns CDR1 SGDLS and CDR2 YYNGEE. DNA for the CDR3: TGTGCCAGCAGCGTAGGGGGAGACTCCTACGAGCAGTACTTC. The encoded protein is CASSVGGDSYEQYF. Full variable domain (remainder filled in from reference TRBV9 and TRBJ2-7): DSGVTQTPKHLITATGQRVTLRCSPRSGDLSVYWYQQSLDQGLQFLIQYYNGEERAKGNILERFSAQQFPDLHSELNLSSLELGDSALYFCASSVGGDSYEQYFGPGTRLTVT.

The chain joins TRBV7-9 to TRBJ1-5; 9 bases match TRBD1. The CDR3 consists of 14 residues. The V gene's germline CDR1 is SEHNR and CDR2 FQNEAQ (reference sequence). The V segment lost 5 bases and the J segment 11 bases; nucleotides outside the gene matches: 10. The DNA for the CDR3 is TGTGCCAGCAGCCCGGGGACAGGGAGATTAGCCCAGCATTTT. This encodes CASSPGTGRLAQHF.

The V and J genes are TRBV7-2 and TRBJ1-6; D unclear. CDR3 length equals 15 residues. Trimming removed 4 bases at V and 10 bases at J, with 17 bases between. CDR1 is SGHTA and CDR2 is FQGNSA in the germline V gene. CDR3 loop: CASSSYPGGGSPLHF. CDR3 in DNA: TGTGCCAGCAGCTCCTACCCGGGTGGAGGGTCACCCCTCCACTTT.

The gene calls are TRBV6-5 and TRBJ1-3, with D perhaps matching TRBD1 (6 bases). Germline V gene data show CDR1 as MNHEY and CDR2 as SVGAGI. The length of the CDR3 is 15 residues. V was shortened by 7 bases and J by 1 base, with 14 bases between the two germline ends. The DNA for the CDR3 is TGTGCCAGCACGATAACCCAGGGGTCTGGAAACACCATATATTTT. The encoded protein is CASTITQGSGNTIYF.

This clone showed up just a few times. The chain employs TRBV2 and TRBJ1-6; 11 bases align to TRBD1. V lost 5 bases to trimming and J lost 11 bases; unmatched junction nucleotides: 8. The CDR3 consists of 15 residues. Germline-derived CDR1 and CDR2 are SNHLY and FYNNEI. DNA of the CDR3: TGTGCCAGCAGTCAGGGGACAGGGGGAGGGCCACCCCTCCACTTT. It encodes CASSQGTGGGPPLHF.

The chain has TRBV29-1 and TRBJ2-3; 10 nucleotides line up with TRBD1. The V gene's germline CDR1 is SQVTM and CDR2 ANQGSEA. The CDR3 sequence is 14 residues long. V shed 1 base, J shed 2 bases, and the junction held 0 bases outside the gene matches. This chain's CDR3 is CSVEGQGATDTQYF. CDR3 nucleotides: TGCAGCGTTGAAGGACAGGGGGCCACAGATACGCAGTATTTT.

CDR3 sequence reads: CASRKDRGTHEQYF. CDR3 sequence (DNA): TGTGCCAGCAGGAAGGACAGGGGCACCCACGAGCAGTACTTC. The J gene is TRBJ2-7, the V gene TRBV6-5; 9 bases line up with TRBD1. The J segment lost 5 bases and the V segment lost 6 bases, leaving 8 bases of the junction unmatched. This CDR3 region has 14 residues. Germline V gene lookup returns CDR1 MNHEY and CDR2 SVGAGI.